In its sample, the clone carrying this T cell receptor beta chain was seen a few times. The CDR3 loop spans 13 amino acids. Germline CDR1 and CDR2: MNHEY and SVGAGI. The V end was cut by 8 bases, the J end by 0 bases, with 11 bases between. This entry is derived from a study of human T cells and chemical hapten exposure. Whole-study context: While the approximately 24-week study was under way, patients received diphenylcyclopropenone on the scalp every week.

Authors' processing steps: Sequenced samples showed a median of around 100,000 TCRs each, with counts running from around 25,000 to 690,000. Each CDR3 protein gets one entry after TCRdb re-called the RACE reads with MiXCR. The V and J calls, along with clone size, are taken from TCRdb and not from the paper's own processing. The sample contains 50,000 to 65,000 distinct CDR3 sequences, around 6.6% of which appear only once. The time point here: pre-sensitization, week 0. Treatment denoted: therapeutic diphenylcyclopropenone sensitization with weekly scalp DPC. The starting material was whole blood, obtained in connection with sensitization to the hapten diphenylcyclopropenone (DPC). The source is a woman in her twenties or thirties with alopecia areata. Some clones in this sample may be carry-over from other donors' samples. The chain couples TRBV6-5 to TRBJ2-7; maybe TRBD1 (5 bases). Here the CDR3 DNA reads TGTGCCAGCCGTGGGGCGAGCTCCTACGAGCAGTACTTC. This translates into CASRGASSYEQYF.